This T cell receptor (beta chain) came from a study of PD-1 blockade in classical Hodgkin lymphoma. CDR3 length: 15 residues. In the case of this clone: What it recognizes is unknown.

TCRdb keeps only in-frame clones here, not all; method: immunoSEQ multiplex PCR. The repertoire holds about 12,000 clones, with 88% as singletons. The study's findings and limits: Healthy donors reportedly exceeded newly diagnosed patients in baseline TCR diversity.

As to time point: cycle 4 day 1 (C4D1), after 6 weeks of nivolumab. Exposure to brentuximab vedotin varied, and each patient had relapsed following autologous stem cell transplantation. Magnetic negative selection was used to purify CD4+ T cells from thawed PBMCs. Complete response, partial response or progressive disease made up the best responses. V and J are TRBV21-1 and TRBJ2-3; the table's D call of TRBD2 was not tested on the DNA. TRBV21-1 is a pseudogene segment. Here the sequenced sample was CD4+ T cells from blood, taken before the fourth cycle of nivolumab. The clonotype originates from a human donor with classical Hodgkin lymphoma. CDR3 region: CASSAPSGLTDTQYF. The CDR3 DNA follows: TGTGCCAGCAGCGCCCCTAGCGGGCTCACAGATACGCAGTATTTT.